Listed here are 29 T cell receptor beta chains from one sample, sequenced in a study of blood T cell repertoires in COVID-19 (dated by TCRdb to 2020 to 2022). The library was prepared using the immunoSEQ multiplex PCR assay. TCRdb holds this immuneACCESS table with in-frame rearrangements only. Some clones are missing; in checked studies, unresolved V genes explain under half, and the rest has no known cause. The sample table records around 130,000 clones; 77% of these occur just once. The ten largest make up roughly 20% of the sample. The sequenced sample was peripheral blood. The receptors originated from an elderly man with acute or convalescent COVID-19.

In DNA, the CDR3 is TGTGCCAGCAGTTCCGCCGGGACAGGGAGCTATGGCTACACCTTC. Its protein product is CASSSAGTGSYGYTF. This chain links TRBV6-5 with TRBJ1-2, with 9 bases aligning to TRBD1. CDR1 and CDR2 from the germline V gene are MNHEY and SVGAGI. Trimming removed 4 bases from V and 4 bases from J; junction bases left unmatched: 7. CDR3 size: 15 residues.

Of note for this clone: The sample holds other DNA sequences that translate to the same CDR3. V and J are TRBV5-1 and TRBJ1-5, with D maybe TRBD1 (5 bases). CDR1 is SGHRS, CDR2 YFSETQ, per germline. The CDR3 consists of 14 residues. V lost 4 bases and J lost 3, with 11 bases in between. CDR3 loop: CASSPTGPNQPQHF. CDR3 DNA sequence: TGCGCCAGCAGCCCTACAGGTCCCAATCAGCCCCAGCATTTT.

This clone was counted only a few times. This chain links TRBV6-4 with TRBJ2-3, with 12 positions matching TRBD2. V was pared by 3 bases and J by 4 bases, with 5 bases of the junction left unmatched. The germline gives CDR1 MRHNA, CDR2 SNTAGT. The CDR3 extends over 16 amino acids. CDR3 nucleotides: TGTGCCAGCAGTGAATCTAGCGGGGGGGCCGCAGATACGCAGTATTTT. This codes for CASSESSGGAADTQYF.

The chain joins TRBV5-6 to TRBJ1-4, with D possibly matching TRBD1 (6 bases). The germline gives CDR1 SGHDT, CDR2 YYEEEE. Trimming took off 4 bases at V and 4 bases at J, with 11 bases between the two ends. The CDR3 consists of 14 residues. As DNA, the CDR3 is TGTGCCAGCAGCATCGGACAGCTTAATGAAAAACTGTTTTTT. It specifies CASSIGQLNEKLFF.

The chain carries TRBV4-2 and TRBJ1-5; TRBD1 matches at 7 bases. CDR3 length: 18 residues. Germline values: CDR1 LGHNA, CDR2 YNFKEQ. The V and J ends lost 4 bases and 4 bases, in that order; junction bases with no gene match: 16. The CDR3 DNA reads TGTGCCAGCAGCCCTAACCCCTCCACGACAGGGTGGAATCAGCCCCAGCATTTT. It is translated as CASSPNPSTTGWNQPQHF.

The V call is TRBV20-1, the J call TRBJ2-1, with 10 bases lining up with TRBD2. CDR3 size: 15 residues. J was trimmed by 3 bases and V by 3 bases; bases with no gene match: 5. Germline lookup yields CDR1 DFQATT and CDR2 SNEGSKA (reference sequence). CDR3 sequence: CSASSGGWNYNEQFF. The CDR3 DNA is TGCAGTGCTAGTAGCGGGGGGTGGAACTACAATGAGCAGTTCTTC.

This chain uses TRBV5-1 with TRBJ2-7; 10 bases are shared with TRBD2. In germline, CDR1 is SGHRS, CDR2 YFSETQ. V trimming: 0 bases; J trimming: 3 bases; junction bases outside the gene matches: 3. This CDR3 spans 15 amino acids. CDR3 nucleotide sequence: TGCGCCAGCAGCTTGGAGGCTAGCGGGGGCTACGAGCAGTACTTC. This sequence encodes CASSLEASGGYEQYF.

The chain has TRBV7-8 and TRBJ1-6; D is perhaps TRBD1 (6 bases). Germline V gives CDR1 SGHVS, CDR2 FQNEAQ. The germline V and J ends were trimmed by 0 bases and 8 bases, with 11 bases remaining between them. The CDR3 sequence is 15 residues long. This CDR3 reads CASSLAVRGDSPLHF. The CDR3 DNA sequence: TGTGCCAGCAGCTTAGCGGTCAGGGGAGATTCACCCCTCCACTTT.

This clone showed up many times. The V call is TRBV2, the J call TRBJ1-1; 9 positions match TRBD1. This CDR3 comprises 16 residues. V trimming: 8 bases; J trimming: 3 bases; junction bases outside the gene matches: 13. Germline CDR1 is SNHLY and CDR2 is FYNNEI. The CDR3, as DNA: TGTGCCAGCGGACAGGGGCTGATAATGGTGGACACTGAAGCTTTCTTT. It codes for CASGQGLIMVDTEAFF.

The sample holds one count of this clone. The CDR3 reads CASTTAPGSYGYTF. Here the CDR3 DNA reads TGTGCCAGCACAACGGCCCCCGGGAGCTATGGCTACACCTTC. This chain uses TRBV2 with TRBJ1-2; D is unclear. V lost 7 bases and J lost 4, with 16 bases in between. This CDR3 comprises 14 residues. CDR1 is SNHLY, CDR2 FYNNEI, per germline.

The chain combines TRBV10-3 with TRBJ2-2, with 10 bases aligning to TRBD2. The CDR3 has 15 residues. Germline values: CDR1 ENHRY, CDR2 SYGVKD. J was trimmed by 6 bases and V by 6 bases; bases with no gene match: 7. The CDR3 sequence is CAIRSSGGVAGELFF. CDR3 DNA sequence: TGTGCCATCAGATCGAGCGGGGGGGTCGCCGGGGAGCTGTTTTTT.

This clone was counted only a few times. Other DNA variants within this sample encode the same CDR3. This chain connects TRBV7-2 to TRBJ2-7, with TRBD1 matching over 9 bases. Germline V gives CDR1 SGHTA, CDR2 FQGNSA. CDR3 length: 14 amino acids. V was clipped by 5 bases and J by 2 bases; unmatched bases: 4. The CDR3 DNA reads as TGTGCCAGCAGCCCTCGACAGGGGGCCTACGAGCAGTACTTC. Translating gives CASSPRQGAYEQYF.

This chain joins TRBV3-1 (or the pseudogene TRBV3-2) and TRBJ2-5, with 13 bases that match TRBD2. V shed 0 bases and J 3 bases; nucleotides not matched to a gene: 19. This CDR3 comprises 22 residues. The V gene's germline CDR1 is LGHDT and CDR2 YNNKEL (reference sequence). CDR3 loop: CASSQDRLAGGYLRGIEETQYF. The CDR3 DNA follows: TGTGCCAGCAGCCAAGATCGACTAGCGGGGGGATACCTCCGAGGGATCGAAGAGACCCAGTACTTC.

J is TRBJ1-1 and V is TRBV4-2; 8 bases fit TRBD1. Germline assignment: CDR1 LGHNA and CDR2 YNFKEQ. This CDR3 spans 11 amino acids. The ends lost 7 bases at V and 10 bases at J; junction bases unmatched: 5. The CDR3 is CASKRDRGAFF. For the CDR3, the DNA is TGTGCCAGCAAACGAGACAGGGGAGCTTTCTTT.

The chain couples TRBV4-2 to TRBJ1-1, with 7 positions matching TRBD1. Germline CDR1 reads LGHNA; CDR2 reads YNFKEQ. The CDR3 is 13 residues long. With V trimmed by 2 bases and J by 4 bases, 1 base remained unmatched. CDR3 sequence reads: CASSQSGGTEAFF. The DNA for the CDR3 is TGTGCCAGCAGCCAATCAGGGGGCACTGAAGCTTTCTTT.

J is TRBJ1-2 and V is TRBV5-4, with 8 positions matching TRBD1. Trimming took 1 base from V and 6 from J; bases not matched to a gene: 14. CDR3 length: 17 amino acids. CDR1 and CDR2 from the germline V gene are SGHNT and YYREEE (reference sequence). The CDR3 sequence: CASSLFGRGRFGHGYTF. CDR3 DNA sequence: TGTGCCAGCAGCTTGTTTGGCAGGGGGCGCTTCGGGCATGGCTACACCTTC.

V gene TRBV25-1 combines with J gene TRBJ1-2; D not resolved. V lost 2 bases and J 1 base, leaving 11 bases between the germline ends. There are 15 residues in the CDR3. Germline assignment: CDR1 MGHDK and CDR2 SYGVNS. CDR3 in amino acids: CASSEGGEGNYGYTF. The CDR3 DNA reads as TGTGCCAGCAGTGAAGGAGGCGAAGGTAACTATGGCTACACCTTC.

V usage is TRBV6-5 and J usage is TRBJ1-1; the match to TRBD1 covers 7 bases. This CDR3 has 15 residues. Losses at the gene ends were 7 bases for V and 0 bases for J; bases not matched to a gene: 8. Per germline, CDR1 MNHEY and CDR2 SVGAGI. As DNA, the CDR3 is TGTGCCAGCACTCTCACGGGACAGTTGAACACTGAAGCTTTCTTT. Protein product: CASTLTGQLNTEAFF.

The chain employs TRBV27 and TRBJ1-1, with unresolved D. This CDR3 has 13 amino acids. Germline V gene lookup returns CDR1 MNHEY and CDR2 SMNVEV (reference sequence). V shed 0 bases and J shed 5 bases, with 7 bases lying between them. CDR3 in DNA: TGTGCCAGCAGTTTATCGAGTAGAACTGAAGCTTTCTTT. This codes for CASSLSSRTEAFF.

This chain joins TRBV5-6 and TRBJ1-6, with TRBD1 matching 11 bases. Trimming took 5 bases from V and 9 from J; bases not matched to a gene: 7. Per the germline V gene, CDR1 is SGHDT and CDR2 is YYEEEE. CDR3 length equals 15 residues. DNA for the CDR3: TGTGCCAGCAGATGGGGACAGGGGGTCCCTTCACCCCTCCACTTT. The encoded protein is CASRWGQGVPSPLHF.

The chain couples TRBV28 to TRBJ1-6; 10 bases are shared with TRBD1. The CDR3 extends over 20 amino acids. Germline lookup yields CDR1 MDHEN and CDR2 SYDVKM. The junction had 14 bases not matched to a gene; V was cut back by 6 bases and J by 0 bases. The CDR3: CASSFAPGTGVSSYNSPLHF. Here the CDR3 DNA reads TGTGCCAGCAGCTTTGCCCCCGGGACAGGGGTAAGCTCCTATAATTCACCCCTCCACTTT.

This clone was detected a few times. This chain uses TRBV5-1 with TRBJ2-1; the D is unclear. There are 12 residues in the CDR3. Trimming stripped 5 bases from V and 5 bases from J, with 8 bases between. Germline assignment: CDR1 SGHRS and CDR2 YFSETQ. The CDR3 loop is CASSINNNEQFF. The CDR3 DNA reads TGCGCCAGCAGTATCAACAACAATGAGCAGTTCTTC. The whole variable domain, remainder taken from reference TRBV5-1 and TRBJ2-1, is KAGVTQTPRYLIKTRGQQVTLSCSPISGHRSVSWYQQTPGQGLQFLFEYFSETQRNKGNFPGRFSGRQFSNSRSEMNVSTLELGDSALYLCASSINNNEQFFGPGTRLTVL.

There are a few counts of this clone. The chain recombines TRBV4-1 with TRBJ2-7; 12 bases are shared with TRBD2. J lost 4 bases, V lost 3 bases, and 7 bases had no gene match. CDR3 length equals 16 residues. Germline CDR1 reads MGHRA; CDR2 reads YSYEKL. The CDR3 loop is CASSHLETSGGYEQYF. The CDR3 coding sequence is TGCGCCAGCAGCCACCTAGAGACTAGCGGGGGATACGAGCAGTACTTC.

The chain joins TRBV11-1 to TRBJ2-5, with a weak D call TRBD2 (5 bases). The CDR3 loop spans 16 amino acids. With 1 base removed from V and 1 base from J, the gap between germline ends came to 13 bases. CDR1 SGHAT and CDR2 FQDESV come from the germline V gene (reference sequence). The CDR3 here is CASSLEIATVQETQYF. The CDR3 region has the DNA TGTGCCAGCAGCTTAGAGATAGCGACCGTCCAAGAGACCCAGTACTTC.

This clone came up a few times. As DNA, the CDR3 is TGTGCCAGCAGCCCCGGGACAGGGGGCATGGATGAGCAGTTCTTC. Translating it yields CASSPGTGGMDEQFF. V and J are TRBV7-9 and TRBJ2-1, with 12 bases matching TRBD1. Germline V gene sequence: CDR1 SEHNR, CDR2 FQNEAQ (reference sequence). The V and J ends lost 5 bases and 8 bases, in that order; junction bases with no gene match: 7. This CDR3 comprises 15 residues.

The V call is TRBV6-5, the J call TRBJ1-1, with 8 bases lining up with TRBD1. Germline lookup yields CDR1 MNHEY and CDR2 SVGAGI. The CDR3 covers 15 residues. Trimming cost V 6 bases and J 3 bases; bases outside gene matches: 9. CDR3 DNA sequence: TGTGCCAGCAGACGGACAGGGCTAACGTACACTGAAGCTTTCTTT. Translation: CASRRTGLTYTEAFF.

This chain links TRBV4-2 with TRBJ1-5; D uncertain. The CDR3 has 14 amino acids. CDR1 is LGHNA, CDR2 YNFKEQ, per germline. Trimming took 2 bases from V and 6 from J, leaving 11 bases between them. CDR3: CASSQLGGGQPQHF. DNA for the CDR3: TGTGCCAGCAGCCAATTAGGAGGAGGTCAGCCCCAGCATTTT.

The rearrangement joins TRBV19 to TRBJ2-1; D is possibly TRBD2 (5 bases). The V end lost 6 bases, the J end lost 9 bases, and 21 bases lay between the germline ends. This CDR3 has 15 amino acids. From germline, CDR1 is LNHDA and CDR2 SQIVND (reference sequence). CDR3 sequence (DNA): TGTGCCAGTAGGCTAGGAAGGGCGTTGGGGAGTGAGCAGTTCTTC. Protein: CASRLGRALGSEQFF. The variable domain in full, with the rest retrieved from reference TRBV19 and TRBJ2-1, is DGGITQSPKYLFRKEGQNVTLSCEQNLNHDAMYWYRQDPGQGLRLIYYSQIVNDFQKGDIAEGYSVSREKKESFPLTVTSAQKNPTAFYLCASRLGRALGSEQFFGPGTRLTVL.

The chain employs TRBV5-1 and TRBJ2-7, with 8 bases aligning to TRBD1. V shed 6 bases, J shed 2 bases, and the junction held 13 bases outside the gene matches. There are 16 residues in the CDR3. Germline V CDR1 and CDR2: SGHRS, YFSETQ. CDR3: CASTQYGQGATYEQYF. CDR3 bases: TGCGCCAGCACCCAGTACGGGCAGGGGGCAACCTACGAGCAGTACTTC. Based on the CDR3 plus reference TRBV5-1 and TRBJ2-7, the full variable domain is KAGVTQTPRYLIKTRGQQVTLSCSPISGHRSVSWYQQTPGQGLQFLFEYFSETQRNKGNFPGRFSGRQFSNSRSEMNVSTLELGDSALYLCASTQYGQGATYEQYFGPGTRLTVT.